Listed here is a single T cell receptor beta chain. The antigen remains unidentified. Trimming took off 5 bases at V and 5 bases at J, with 18 bases between the two ends. The CDR3 covers 16 residues. CDR1 is PRHDT, CDR2 FYEKMQ, per germline (reference sequence). The data were obtained in a study of cytomegalovirus exposure and HLA in healthy donors. Study observations and caveats: With DRB1 most and HLA-C fewest, TCR association rates differed between HLA loci in a later analysis.

The PCR ran on 60 Vbeta and 13 Jbeta primers. The table came from immunoSEQ multiplex PCR; TCRdb's copy has only in-frame clones and leaves some out. This sample carries about 120,000 clones, over 8.5% of them seen once, and the ten largest clones take around 5.8%. The chain carries TRBV13 and TRBJ2-2, with D maybe TRBD2 (6 bases). The clonotype originates from a woman aged 40 to 49 in good health and CMV-seropositive. The sequenced material came from PBMCs. In nucleotides, the CDR3 is TGTGCCAGCAGCAAACGGGGACTCCCCTTAACCGGGGAGCTGTTTTTT. It specifies CASSKRGLPLTGELFF.